Each of the 15 T cell receptor beta chains below was sequenced from the same sample in a study of T-cell reconstitution after alpha-beta-depleted transplantation in children. During its preparation, the TCRbeta library received unique molecular identifiers. TCRdb processed the PCR reads anew with MiXCR; each CDR3 protein has one entry. Of just over 950,000 distinct CDR3 sequences listed, 25% to 35% are singletons. The specimen comprised PBMCs, mostly from graft donor cells, sampled 360 days after TCRalphabeta/CD19-depleted stem cell transplant. The receptors were gathered from a boy less than two years old who had a stem cell transplant for SCID, so the T cells may come from the graft donor.

The chain couples TRBV5-1 to TRBJ1-4; D possibly corresponds to TRBD1 (6 bases). Per the germline V gene, CDR1 is SGHRS and CDR2 is YFSETQ. The CDR3 sequence is 16 residues long. The germline V and J ends were trimmed by 3 bases and 7 bases, with 19 bases remaining between them. CDR3 in amino acids: CASSSRARGRREKLFF. The CDR3 DNA follows: TGCGCCAGCAGCTCCCGAGCCAGGGGTAGACGTGAAAAACTGTTTTTT.

This clonotype was counted at least ten times. This chain connects TRBV10-3 to TRBJ2-3, with D possibly TRBD2 on 5 matching bases. Germline V CDR1 and CDR2: ENHRY, SYGVKD. This CDR3 is built from 14 residues. The V end was cut by 4 bases, the J end by 6 bases, with 14 bases between. DNA for the CDR3: TGTGCCATCAGTGCGGGTCGCCGGGGTGATACGCAGTATTTT. Protein sequence: CAISAGRRGDTQYF.

This sequence joins TRBV20-1 and TRBJ2-2; the D gene is possibly TRBD2 (5 bases). V dropped 3 bases and J dropped 3 bases, with 8 bases sitting between them. CDR1 is DFQATT and CDR2 is SNEGSKA in the germline V gene (reference sequence). The CDR3 consists of 13 residues. CDR3 loop: CSARALDTGELFF. DNA of the CDR3: TGCAGTGCTAGGGCACTAGACACCGGGGAGCTGTTTTTT.

The chain recombines TRBV7-2 with TRBJ1-1; 7 bases map to TRBD1. This CDR3 has 13 amino acids. Germline values: CDR1 SGHTA, CDR2 FQGNSA. Trimming at V came to 0 bases and at J to 7 bases, leaving 2 bases not matched to a gene. CDR3 loop: CASSLAGQFEAFF. The DNA of the CDR3 is TGTGCCAGCAGCTTAGCGGGACAGTTTGAAGCTTTCTTT.

In this sample, this clonotype turned up a few times. This sequence joins TRBV4-1 and TRBJ1-5, with D unclear. V was pared by 1 base and J by 2 bases, with 9 bases between. Germline V CDR1 and CDR2: MGHRA, YSYEKL. The CDR3 is 15 residues long. The CDR3 spells CASSQVWGGNQPQHF. CDR3 nucleotides: TGCGCCAGCAGCCAAGTTTGGGGAGGCAATCAGCCCCAGCATTTT.

The V and J genes are TRBV29-1 and TRBJ2-3; 10 nucleotides match TRBD2. Unmatched junction bases numbered 3, after V lost 6 bases and J lost 6 bases. This CDR3 region has 12 residues. Germline V gene lookup returns CDR1 SQVTM and CDR2 ANQGSEA. CDR3 in amino acids: CSVERGGDTQYF. CDR3 nucleotide sequence: TGCAGCGTCGAGCGGGGGGGTGATACGCAGTATTTT.

This clonotype appeared a few times. The chain recombines TRBV18 with TRBJ2-1; unclear D gene. V was clipped by 0 bases and J by 0 bases, with 3 bases between them. CDR1 and CDR2 from the germline V gene are KGHSH and LQKENI. The CDR3 is 14 residues long. CDR3 bases: TGTGCCAGCTCACCACCAGTCTCCTACAATGAGCAGTTCTTC. This sequence encodes CASSPPVSYNEQFF.

V is TRBV28 and J is TRBJ2-7; 8 nucleotides match TRBD1. This CDR3 contains 18 residues. From germline, CDR1 is MDHEN and CDR2 SYDVKM. With 1 base clipped from V and 2 bases from J, the junction kept 13 bases outside the gene matches. For the CDR3, the DNA is TGTGCCAGCAGTTTATTCCATTCAGGGGGCAAACCGGCCTACGAGCAGTACTTC. Its protein product is CASSLFHSGGKPAYEQYF.

This sequence joins TRBV5-1 and TRBJ2-7, with 7 bases that match TRBD1. There are 17 residues in the CDR3. Germline loops: CDR1 SGHRS, CDR2 YFSETQ. J was trimmed by 0 bases and V by 4 bases; bases with no gene match: 13. Here the CDR3 DNA reads TGCGCCAGCAGCCCCGGGACAGTGAGCCCTCTCTCCTACGAGCAGTACTTC. It codes for CASSPGTVSPLSYEQYF.

The chain uses TRBV10-3 and TRBJ1-5, with D possibly TRBD1 on 5 matching bases. This CDR3 region has 15 residues. Deletions cut 4 bases from V and 2 bases from J, with 12 bases between. From germline, CDR1 is ENHRY and CDR2 SYGVKD. CDR3 bases: TGTGCCATCAGTGGAGGGGACCGGGGCAATCAGCCCCAGCATTTT. Its translation: CAISGGDRGNQPQHF.

This chain connects TRBV15 to TRBJ1-5; the match to TRBD1 covers 7 bases. With V trimmed by 1 base and J by 6 bases, 9 bases remained unmatched. Germline values: CDR1 LNHNV, CDR2 YYDKDF (reference sequence). The CDR3 is made up of 16 amino acids. This CDR3 is CATSRVDRARGQPQHF. The CDR3 nucleotides are TGTGCCACCAGCAGAGTAGACAGGGCGCGCGGTCAGCCCCAGCATTTT.

Only one count was recorded for this clonotype. The chain joins TRBV4-3 to TRBJ2-1; either TRBD1 or TRBD2 may supply D (6 bases each). This CDR3 is built from 15 residues. Trimming removed 5 bases at V and 6 bases at J, with 17 bases between. Germline V gene data show CDR1 as LGHNA and CDR2 as YSLEER. CDR3 protein: CASSASRGGINEQFF. CDR3 DNA: TGCGCCAGCAGCGCCTCCAGGGGAGGTATCAATGAGCAGTTCTTC.

This clonotype was detected many times. The chain couples TRBV2 to TRBJ2-7, with 8 bases fitting TRBD1. The length of the CDR3 is 14 residues. The germline CDR1 and CDR2 sequences are SNHLY and FYNNEI. The V segment lost 4 bases and the J segment 3 bases; nucleotides outside the gene matches: 5. The CDR3 sequence is CASSGTGLSYEQYF. CDR3 bases: TGTGCCAGCAGTGGGACAGGGCTCAGCTACGAGCAGTACTTC.

V and J are TRBV12-3 or TRBV12-4 and TRBJ1-1, with 8 bases matching TRBD1. Trimming removed 7 bases from V and 5 bases from J; junction bases left unmatched: 9. The CDR3 has 14 residues. CDR3 DNA sequence: TGTGCCAGCACCATGGACAGGGTTGGTACTGAAGCTTTCTTT. Translation gives CASTMDRVGTEAFF.

This clonotype was found a few times. V usage is TRBV4-3 and J usage is TRBJ2-5; 7 nucleotides align to TRBD1. Germline loops: CDR1 LGHNA, CDR2 YSLEER. The CDR3 sequence is 14 residues long. After removal of 0 bases from V and 4 bases from J, the junction contained 2 bases not matched to a gene. The CDR3 DNA is TGCGCCAGCAGCCAAGATCGGACAGGAGAGACCCAGTACTTC. It specifies CASSQDRTGETQYF.